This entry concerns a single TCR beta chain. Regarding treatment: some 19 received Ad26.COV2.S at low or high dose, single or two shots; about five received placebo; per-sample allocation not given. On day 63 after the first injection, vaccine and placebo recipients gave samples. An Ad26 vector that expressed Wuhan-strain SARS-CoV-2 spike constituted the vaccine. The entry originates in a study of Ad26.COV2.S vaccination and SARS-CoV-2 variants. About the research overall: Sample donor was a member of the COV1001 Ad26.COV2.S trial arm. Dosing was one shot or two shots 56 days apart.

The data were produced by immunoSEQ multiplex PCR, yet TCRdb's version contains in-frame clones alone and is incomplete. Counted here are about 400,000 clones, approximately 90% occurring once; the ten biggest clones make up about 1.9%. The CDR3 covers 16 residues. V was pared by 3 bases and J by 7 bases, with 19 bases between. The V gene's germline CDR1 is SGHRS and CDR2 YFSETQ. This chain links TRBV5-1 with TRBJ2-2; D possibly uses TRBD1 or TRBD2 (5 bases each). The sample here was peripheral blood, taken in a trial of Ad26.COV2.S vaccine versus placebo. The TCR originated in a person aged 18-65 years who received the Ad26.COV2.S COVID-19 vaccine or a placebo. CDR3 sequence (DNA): TGCGCCAGCAGCTGGGGGTCCTCATCGCAAGTCGGGGAGCTGTTTTTT. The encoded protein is CASSWGSSSQVGELFF.